A single T cell receptor (beta chain) is shown here with its context. The antigen remains unidentified. The sample is drawn from a study of graft-versus-host responses after intestinal transplantation. Looking at the study overall: All recipients were given anti-thymocyte globulin induction, and tacrolimus and steroids were then administered for three to four years.

Study-level findings and limits: Patients with graft-donor T cell macrochimerism had high graft-versus-host to host-versus-graft clonal ratios in allografts. Among circulating GvH clones, peak levels were associated with early post-transplant declines in HvG clones.

The ends lost 8 bases at V and 10 bases at J; junction bases unmatched: 10. Per the germline V gene, CDR1 is MNHEY and CDR2 is SVGAGI. The CDR3 runs 14 residues. Sequencing used immunoSEQ multiplex PCR; TCRdb keeps in-frame clones, though not all of them. The table lists 130,000 or so clones, about 92% of them singletons. V and J are TRBV6-5 and TRBJ1-4, with 10 positions matching TRBD1. The clonotype comes from a human donor who received an intestinal transplant. The sequences come from unstimulated CD4+ T cells sorted from spleen or lymph node cells, collected before intestinal transplant. The CDR3 sequence: CASAGGQGYRKLFF. CDR3 DNA: TGTGCCAGCGCGGGGGGACAGGGGTACCGAAAACTGTTTTTT.